This TCR beta chain was captured by sequencing in a study of CD8 T cells in Susac syndrome. Study context: Patients with Susac syndrome, at blood draw, were therapy-naive, on corticosteroids, or on intravenous immunoglobulin alone. Study findings and constraints: The total CD8+ repertoires yielded 15 to 20 Susac-specific public clones and the CD8+ TEMRA repertoires yielded roughly 5. In TEMRA cells and active patients, CD8+ clonal expansion in Susac reached its peak.

This clonotype was observed once. Its antigen is not known. The CDR3 loop spans 16 amino acids. V was pared by 0 bases and J by 1 base, with 9 bases between. Germline loops: CDR1 LNHNV, CDR2 YYDKDF (reference sequence). Reverse transcription of roughly 0.45 to 1 ug RNA used random hexamers. Using its own MiXCR run on the immunoSEQ multiplex PCR reads, TCRdb lists one record per CDR3 protein. The table lists around 90,000 distinct CDR3 sequences, around 96% of them singletons. Negative isolation was used for CD8+ and CD4+ T cells and FACS enrichment for TEMRA cells. This receptor was obtained from a human donor with Susac syndrome. Sequenced input: CD8+ T cells from PBMCs. The chain joins TRBV15 to TRBJ2-2; tentative D call: TRBD2 (5 bases). The CDR3 is CATSRDLGENTGELFF. CDR3 nucleotide sequence: TGTGCCACCAGCAGAGATTTGGGAGAGAACACCGGGGAGCTGTTTTTT. Full variable domain (outside the CDR3, taken from reference TRBV15 and TRBJ2-2): DAMVIQNPRYQVTQFGKPVTLSCSQTLNHNVMYWYQQKSSQAPKLLFHYYDKDFNNEADTPDNFQSRRPNTSFCFLDIRSPGLGDTAMYLCATSRDLGENTGELFFGEGSRLTVL.